This TCR beta chain is drawn from a study of blood T cells in healthy people across ages. Study-level points and caveats: Estimated diversity, derived from one million T cells, was regarded as an underestimate. With age, beta diversity per million T cells declined roughly linearly, significantly by roughly 40.

CDR1 SGHTA and CDR2 FQGNSA come from the germline V gene. There are 14 residues in the CDR3. V lost 2 bases to trimming and J lost 1 base, with 8 bases between them. This clonotype has just a few counts. As yet, its antigen is unknown. Sample-barcoded 5' priming and a J-beta primer mix drove a second PCR of about 7 to 12 cycles. Each cDNA molecule was tagged by a template-switch adaptor that had 12 random nucleotides. TCRdb ran MiXCR on the 5' RACE reads and lists one entry per CDR3 protein. The sample has about 1.6 million distinct CDR3 sequences, about 31% seen once. The TCR was taken from a woman in her 30s in good health. Sequencing input: blood. The rearrangement uses TRBV7-2 and TRBJ1-1; D unclear. The CDR3: CASSLISGNTEAFF. CDR3 in DNA: TGTGCCAGCAGCTTAATTTCGGGGAACACTGAAGCTTTCTTT.